Below, 25 T cell receptor beta chains from the same sample are listed, as sequenced in a study of beta chain features in type 1 diabetes. Expressed TCRB transcripts were sequenced because the isolated RNA had all been reverse transcribed beforehand. TCRdb's copy holds only in-frame clones and misses some; the assay was immunoSEQ multiplex PCR. The data contain 350,000 to 450,000 clones, over 12% of them seen just once; the ten biggest clones take up about 0.02%. The specimen was naive CD4+ T cells from blood. The receptors come from a young woman in good health.

The chain links TRBV20-1 to TRBJ2-3; TRBD2 is a possible D gene (6 bases). The V and J ends lost 0 bases and 14 bases respectively, with 12 bases between them. Germline values: CDR1 DFQATT, CDR2 SNEGSKA (reference sequence). The CDR3 runs 11 residues. The CDR3 sequence: CSARDSRELYF. The CDR3 coding sequence is TGCAGTGCTAGAGATAGTCGGGAGCTGTATTTT.

This clone was detected a few times. This chain links TRBV19 with TRBJ1-4, with 9 nucleotides matching TRBD1. Germline trimming cut 5 bases from V and 7 bases from J; bases unmatched to any gene: 8. This CDR3 comprises 15 residues. Germline CDR1 and CDR2: LNHDA and SQIVND (reference sequence). In DNA form, the CDR3 reads TGTGCCAGTAGTGCGGGACAGGGAAAAACTGAAAAACTGTTTTTT. It codes for CASSAGQGKTEKLFF.

This clone was counted a few times. The V call is TRBV28, the J call TRBJ1-1; D is unresolved. Trimming cost V 9 bases and J 10 bases, with 15 bases left between them. The CDR3 contains 11 residues. Germline-derived CDR1 and CDR2 are MDHEN and SYDVKM. For the CDR3, the DNA is TGTGCCAGTTCCTCCCAGCGGTTAGCTTTCTTT. Encoded protein: CASSSQRLAFF.

In its sample, this clone was seen a few times. The chain recombines TRBV5-1 with TRBJ2-5, with 9 bases that match TRBD1. V dropped 4 bases and J dropped 3; count of bases not matched to a gene: 4. This CDR3 is 14 amino acids long. CDR1 and CDR2 from the germline V gene are SGHRS and YFSETQ. The CDR3 protein is CASSIRTGEETQYF. In nucleotides, the CDR3 is TGCGCCAGCAGCATACGGACAGGGGAAGAGACCCAGTACTTC. Based on the CDR3 plus reference TRBV5-1 and TRBJ2-5, the full variable domain is KAGVTQTPRYLIKTRGQQVTLSCSPISGHRSVSWYQQTPGQGLQFLFEYFSETQRNKGNFPGRFSGRQFSNSRSEMNVSTLELGDSALYLCASSIRTGEETQYFGPGTRLLVL.

This clone has more than one count but fewer than ten. This chain connects TRBV19 to TRBJ1-5; 8 bases match TRBD1. Trimming removed 6 bases from V and 6 bases from J; junction bases left unmatched: 7. The CDR3 totals 14 residues. Germline CDR1 is LNHDA and CDR2 is SQIVND (reference sequence). The CDR3 bases are TGTGCCAGTAGAACTGGACAGGGCCCTCAGCCCCAGCATTTT. Encoded protein: CASRTGQGPQPQHF.

This rearrangement joins TRBV6-5 to TRBJ2-1; TRBD1 aligns across 8 bases. Trimming removed 2 bases from V and 7 bases from J; junction bases left unmatched: 7. The CDR3 is 15 amino acids. Germline CDR1 reads MNHEY; CDR2 reads SVGAGI. The CDR3 sequence is CASSYRDRLINEQFF. DNA of the CDR3: TGTGCCAGCAGTTACCGGGACAGGCTTATTAATGAGCAGTTCTTC.

The chain employs TRBV2 and TRBJ2-3; TRBD2 aligns across 11 bases. This CDR3 contains 19 residues. The V gene end was trimmed by 1 base and the J gene end by 0 bases; junction bases not matched to a gene: 9. CDR1 and CDR2 from the germline V gene are SNHLY and FYNNEI. CDR3 nucleotides: TGTGCCAGCAGTGAAGATCCCGAACTAGCGGGAGCTAGCACAGATACGCAGTATTTT. Residues: CASSEDPELAGASTDTQYF.

This clone was detected only a few times. The rearrangement links TRBV11-3 to TRBJ2-7, with a tentative D call TRBD2 (6 bases). Germline V gene sequence: CDR1 SGHNT, CDR2 YENEEA. The V end lost 4 bases, the J end lost 5 bases, and 9 bases lay between the germline ends. The CDR3 sequence is 12 residues long. CDR3 loop: CASSSWGDEQYF. The DNA for the CDR3 is TGTGCCAGCAGCTCCTGGGGGGACGAGCAGTACTTC. Supplemented by reference TRBV11-3 and TRBJ2-7, the full variable domain reads EAGVVQSPRYKIIEKKQPVAFWCNPISGHNTLYWYLQNLGQGPELLIRYENEEAVDDSQLPKDRFSAERLKGVDSTLKIQPAELGDSAVYLCASSSWGDEQYFGPGTRLTVT.

V and J are TRBV5-4 and TRBJ1-1, with 8 bases that match TRBD1. CDR3 length equals 16 residues. The germline V gene encodes CDR1 SGHNT and CDR2 YYREEE (reference sequence). The trim removed 0 bases at V and 4 bases at J, leaving 8 bases unmatched. The CDR3 is CASSLATTGGTTEAFF. CDR3 in DNA: TGTGCCAGCAGCTTGGCCACCACAGGGGGGACCACTGAAGCTTTCTTT.

The sample holds a few counts of this clone. The genes are TRBV5-1 and TRBJ2-1, with D perhaps matching TRBD2 (5 bases). Trimming pared 2 bases from V and 8 bases from J, leaving 14 bases between. Germline lookup yields CDR1 SGHRS and CDR2 YFSETQ. This CDR3 spans 14 amino acids. Here the CDR3 reads CASSLRLARDEQFF. In DNA form, the CDR3 reads TGCGCCAGCAGCTTACGGCTAGCCCGCGATGAGCAGTTCTTC.

This clone was seen a few times. Other DNA variants within this sample encode the same CDR3. This chain links TRBV28 with TRBJ2-1; perhaps TRBD1 as D (5 bases). V was cut by 2 bases and J by 0 bases, with 8 bases left in between. The germline V gene encodes CDR1 MDHEN and CDR2 SYDVKM. The CDR3 covers 15 residues. The CDR3 sequence is CASSLGQGSYNEQFF. The CDR3 DNA follows: TGTGCCAGCAGTTTAGGTCAGGGCTCCTACAATGAGCAGTTCTTC. The full variable domain, its missing parts supplied by reference TRBV28 and TRBJ2-1, is DVKVTQSSRYLVKRTGEKVFLECVQDMDHENMFWYRQDPGLGLRLIYFSYDVKMKEKGDIPEGYSVSREKKERFSLILESASTNQTSMYLCASSLGQGSYNEQFFGPGTRLTVL.

This clone was observed a few times. This chain links TRBV28 with TRBJ2-7, with D unclear. From germline, CDR1 is MDHEN and CDR2 SYDVKM. V lost 8 bases, J lost 1 base, and 15 bases lay in between. The length of the CDR3 is 14 residues. This CDR3 reads CASGTPGRSYEQYF. The CDR3 DNA sequence: TGTGCCAGCGGAACCCCAGGCAGATCCTACGAGCAGTACTTC.

This clone was counted between two and nine times. V is TRBV6-6 and J is TRBJ1-3; tentative D call: TRBD1 (5 bases). Germline V CDR1 and CDR2: MNHNY, SVGAGI (reference sequence). The CDR3 contains 13 residues. V lost 2 bases to trimming and J lost 4 bases, with 6 bases between them. CDR3 loop: CASSYQGGNTIYF. CDR3 DNA sequence: TGTGCCAGCAGTTACCAGGGAGGAAACACCATATATTTT.

This clone was detected a few times. V usage is TRBV9 and J usage is TRBJ2-7; 9 bases fit TRBD1. CDR1 SGDLS and CDR2 YYNGEE come from the germline V gene. Losses at the gene ends were 1 base for V and 0 bases for J; bases not matched to a gene: 5. This CDR3 is built from 16 residues. CDR3 DNA: TGTGCCAGCAGCGTATCGGGGACAGGGACCTCCTACGAGCAGTACTTC. Protein: CASSVSGTGTSYEQYF.

The chain combines TRBV21-1 with TRBJ2-7; the table's D gene call, TRBD1, was not cross checked with the DNA. TRBV21-1 constitutes a pseudogene. There are 14 residues in the CDR3. The DNA of the CDR3 is TGTGCCAGCAGCACCGACAGGGAGCGCTACGAGCAGTACTTC. Translated, it gives CASSTDRERYEQYF.

This clone was counted only a few times. CDR3 nucleotide sequence: TGTGCCAGCAGCTTACCGGGAACTTTCTATGGCTACACCTTC. This sequence encodes CASSLPGTFYGYTF. The chain has TRBV13 and TRBJ1-2; no firm D call. The V gene lost 2 bases and the J gene lost 4 bases, with 11 bases spanning the gap. Per the germline V gene, CDR1 is PRHDT and CDR2 is FYEKMQ (reference sequence). The CDR3 contains 14 residues.

The chain is built from TRBV5-1 and TRBJ2-6, with D possibly matching TRBD1 (6 bases). The length of the CDR3 is 16 residues. Trimming removed 0 bases at V and 0 bases at J, with 7 bases between. Germline CDR1 and CDR2: SGHRS and YFSETQ. The DNA of the CDR3 is TGCGCCAGCAGCTTGGGCAGGGGCTCTGGGGCCAACGTCCTGACTTTC. This gives the protein CASSLGRGSGANVLTF. Complete variable domain (other parts from reference TRBV5-1 and TRBJ2-6): KAGVTQTPRYLIKTRGQQVTLSCSPISGHRSVSWYQQTPGQGLQFLFEYFSETQRNKGNFPGRFSGRQFSNSRSEMNVSTLELGDSALYLCASSLGRGSGANVLTFGAGSRLTVL.

The V and J genes are TRBV18 and TRBJ2-6; no clear D gene. The CDR3 has 14 amino acids. Germline CDR1 and CDR2: KGHSH and LQKENI. V was clipped by 3 bases and J by 4 bases, with 7 bases between them. The CDR3 bases are TGTGCCAGCTCACCTCCTTCCGGGGCCAACGTCCTGACTTTC. It is translated as CASSPPSGANVLTF.

V is TRBV30 and J is TRBJ1-4; TRBD1 matches 7 bases. Germline trimming cut 3 bases from V and 5 bases from J; bases unmatched to any gene: 3. Germline V gene sequence: CDR1 GTSNPN, CDR2 SVGIG (reference sequence). The CDR3 spans 13 residues. CDR3 in amino acids: CAWSYRGNEKLFF. The DNA for the CDR3 is TGTGCCTGGAGCTACAGGGGCAATGAAAAACTGTTTTTT.

The chain employs TRBV15 and TRBJ2-3; TRBD1 aligns across 7 bases. The CDR3 runs 15 residues. The V gene end was trimmed by 8 bases and the J gene end by 3 bases; junction bases not matched to a gene: 11. The germline CDR1 and CDR2 sequences are LNHNV and YYDKDF (reference sequence). CDR3 nucleotides: TGTGCCACCTCCGGGACAGCCGCATCTACAGATACGCAGTATTTT. Translated: CATSGTAASTDTQYF.

This sequence joins TRBV14 and TRBJ2-7, with 10 bases aligning to TRBD2. Germline loops: CDR1 SGHDN, CDR2 FVKESK. The CDR3 covers 13 residues. The J segment lost 9 bases and the V segment lost 1 base, leaving 3 bases of the junction unmatched. DNA for the CDR3: TGTGCCAGCAGCCAAGCACTAGCGGGAACGCAGTACTTC. It is translated as CASSQALAGTQYF.

The chain couples TRBV30 to TRBJ1-4; perhaps TRBD1 as D (6 bases). The CDR3 contains 12 residues. Germline V gene sequence: CDR1 GTSNPN, CDR2 SVGIG (reference sequence). V shed 4 bases and J shed 10 bases, with 13 bases lying between them. CDR3 loop: CAWNRVEGKLFF. As DNA, the CDR3 is TGTGCCTGGAACAGGGTTGAGGGAAAACTGTTTTTT.

The chain is built from TRBV29-1 and TRBJ1-2; perhaps TRBD1 as D (5 bases). CDR3 length equals 12 residues. The germline CDR1 and CDR2 sequences are SQVTM and ANQGSEA. Trimming removed 4 bases at V and 2 bases at J, with 8 bases between. The CDR3 protein is CSVVRQNYGYTF. The CDR3 DNA follows: TGCAGCGTTGTAAGACAGAACTATGGCTACACCTTC.

In this sample, this clone turned up a few times. This rearrangement joins TRBV6-5 to TRBJ2-5; D perhaps matches TRBD2 (5 bases). The germline V gene encodes CDR1 MNHEY and CDR2 SVGAGI. CDR3 length: 14 amino acids. Trimming left V 5 bases short and J 3 bases short, with 13 bases between. This chain's CDR3 is CASSKLGWEETQYF. The CDR3 DNA is TGTGCCAGCAGTAAACTAGGATGGGAAGAGACCCAGTACTTC.

This clone was recorded a few times. This chain connects TRBV5-1 to TRBJ1-2, with D maybe TRBD1 (6 bases). CDR3 length: 18 residues. The V end was cut by 2 bases, the J end by 8 bases, with 28 bases between. Germline CDR1 is SGHRS and CDR2 is YFSETQ. The CDR3 spells CASSLPTSGSRGLGGYTF. For the CDR3, the DNA is TGCGCCAGCAGCTTACCCACCTCCGGATCCAGGGGTTTGGGCGGCTACACCTTC.